One T cell receptor beta chain is described in this entry. These data belong to a study of blood T cell repertoires in COVID-19. Turning to the study itself: Sites across the United States, Italy and Spain contributed samples from acute and convalescent COVID-19. From T cells, B-cell-depleted T cells, or PBMCs came the material, which was cDNA or gDNA.

Trimming at V came to 10 bases and at J to 4 bases, leaving 8 bases not matched to a gene. This CDR3 has 13 residues. The germline V gene encodes CDR1 LNHDA and CDR2 SQIVND (reference sequence). Original handling: The assay estimated nucleated cells by amplifying reference gene primers. TCRdb keeps only in-frame clones here, not all; method: immunoSEQ multiplex PCR. V, J and clone size derive from that table, while D and trimming were established from the DNA sequence. Altogether approximately 76,000 clones are present, roughly 85% being singletons, with the ten largest covering 7% to 10%. This chain connects TRBV19 to TRBJ1-2, with 8 bases fitting TRBD1. Sequencing input: peripheral blood. This TCR derives from a man aged 25-45 years with acute or convalescent COVID-19. CDR3 amino acids: CATTGTGGYGYTF. In nucleotides, the CDR3 is TGTGCCACCACCGGGACAGGCGGCTATGGCTACACCTTC.